This TCR beta chain was obtained from a study of blood T cell repertoires in COVID-19. Repertoires were generated with immunoSEQ multiplex PCR, while TCRdb's copy carries only in-frame clones and drops some. The table shows roughly 100,000 clones, with about 90% occurring only once. V dropped 0 bases and J dropped 1; count of bases not matched to a gene: 6. CDR3 length: 17 amino acids. Germline V CDR1 and CDR2: MGHRA, YSYEKL. The source of this sequence is a human donor with active COVID-19. The donor label of this sample is uncertain. The sequenced material came from peripheral blood. The genes are TRBV4-1 and TRBJ1-3; 7 bases are a match to TRBD1. This CDR3 is CASSQDLRGHSGNTIYF. CDR3 nucleotides: TGCGCCAGCAGCCAAGATCTAAGGGGGCATTCTGGAAACACCATATATTTT.